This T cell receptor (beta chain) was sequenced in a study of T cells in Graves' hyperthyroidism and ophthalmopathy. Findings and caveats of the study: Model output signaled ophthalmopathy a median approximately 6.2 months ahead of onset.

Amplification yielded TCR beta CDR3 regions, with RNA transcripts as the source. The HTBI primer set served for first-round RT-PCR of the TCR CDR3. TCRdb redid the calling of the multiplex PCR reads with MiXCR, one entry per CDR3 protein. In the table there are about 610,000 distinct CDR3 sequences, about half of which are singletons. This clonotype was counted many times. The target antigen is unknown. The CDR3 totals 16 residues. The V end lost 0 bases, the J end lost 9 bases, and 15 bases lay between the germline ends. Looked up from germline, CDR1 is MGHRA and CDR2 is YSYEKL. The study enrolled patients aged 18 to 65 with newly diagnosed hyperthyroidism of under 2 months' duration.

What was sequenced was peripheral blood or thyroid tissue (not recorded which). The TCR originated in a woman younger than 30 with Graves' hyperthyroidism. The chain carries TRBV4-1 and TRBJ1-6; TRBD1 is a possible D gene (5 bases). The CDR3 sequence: CASSQEEGRLGSPLHF. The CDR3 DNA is TGCGCCAGCAGCCAAGAAGAGGGGCGGCTAGGTTCACCCCTCCACTTT.